This T cell receptor beta chain was captured in a study of vaccination and CD4 T cells after COVID-19. J gave up 4 bases and V 6 bases, and 9 bases lay outside the gene matches. Germline V gene sequence: CDR1 DFQATT, CDR2 SNEGSKA (reference sequence). The CDR3 has 14 residues. This sample's treatment: roughly nine-day PBMC culture with coronavirus spike peptide pools or control peptides (ViraFEST assay). With the Oncomine TCR Beta short-read assay, DNA from cultured CD4+ T cells was sequenced. MiXCR, run by TCRdb on the PCR reads, gives a single entry per CDR3 protein. The repertoire has about 21,000 distinct CDR3 sequences, 40% to 60% of them found once; the top ten carry 9%. On this clonotype: Antigen unknown.

This TCR came from a human donor who had recovered from COVID-19. This sequence joins TRBV20-1 and TRBJ2-3; 8 bases are a match to TRBD2. Sample: CD4+ T cells from blood, cultured in vitro. In DNA form, the CDR3 reads TGCAGTGCGGGGAAGCGGGAGTCGGCAGATACGCAGTATTTT. Translated, it gives CSAGKRESADTQYF.